Described below is a single T cell receptor (beta chain) sequence and its context. Antigen: not known. The record originates from a study of OX40 agonist ivuxolimab in advanced cancers. Overall study results and limits: Within 6 weeks, CD4+ and CD8+ blood T cells expanded clonally at 0.1 to 3.0 mg/kg. At 0.1-3.0 mg/kg, partial responders had clonal expansion among the lowest observed. The average count of expanded clones was higher among CD8+ T cells than among CD4+.

V gave up 3 bases and J gave up 3 bases, with 9 bases separating them. This CDR3 has 14 amino acids. The V gene's germline CDR1 is SEHNR and CDR2 FQNEAQ (reference sequence). TCRdb keeps only in-frame clones here, not all; method: immunoSEQ multiplex PCR. The table shows over 90,000 clones, with around 87% occurring only once. The sequencing used CD4+ or CD8+ T cells sorted from blood, collected in a trial of the OX40 agonist ivuxolimab. The genes are TRBV7-9 and TRBJ1-5, with D tentatively TRBD1 (5 bases). This clonotype was obtained from an adult with an advanced solid tumor such as melanoma, head and neck, liver or kidney cancer. The chain's CDR3 is CASSFGAINQPQHF. CDR3 DNA: TGTGCCAGCAGCTTCGGGGCTATCAATCAGCCCCAGCATTTT.